This TCR beta chain was identified during a study of T cells after posttransplantation cyclophosphamide. General study findings and limits: Recipient CMV seropositivity and CMV reactivation strongly tracked TRB clonality. Later blood repertoires were often dominated by clones from the donor CD8+ memory compartment.

Method: immunoSEQ multiplex PCR; TCRdb's copy keeps in-frame clones and lacks some. Listed here are 40,000 or so clones without any singletons, the top ten holding about 6.2%. The CDR3 covers 14 residues. The V gene lost 6 bases and the J gene lost 3 bases, with 14 bases spanning the gap. CDR1 and CDR2 from the germline V gene are LNHDA and SQIVND (reference sequence). On the day of bone marrow donation, the related graft donor provided peripheral blood. A word on this clone: Its antigen is unidentified.

The source of this sequence is a man aged 25-40 years in good health and a related stem cell transplant donor. The sequenced material came from PBMCs. The rearrangement joins TRBV19 to TRBJ2-5; the D gene is possibly TRBD1 (6 bases). CDR3 bases: TGTGCCAGTAGCAGACAGGCCTGGAAAGAGACCCAGTACTTC. Protein: CASSRQAWKETQYF.